Below are 19 T cell receptor beta chains sequenced from a single sample in a study of blood T cells in healthy people across ages. A second PCR of 7 to 11 cycles used a sample-barcoded 5' primer and a J-beta primer mix. TCRdb redid the calling of the 5' RACE reads with MiXCR, one entry per CDR3 protein. The data contain roughly 1.7 million distinct CDR3 sequences, around 36% of them singletons. What was sequenced was blood. These receptor sequences come from a woman in her twenties or thirties in good health.

J is TRBJ2-1 and V is TRBV5-8; D is uncertain. V lost 1 base and J lost 1, with 15 bases in between. The CDR3 loop spans 17 amino acids. Germline V gives CDR1 SGHTS, CDR2 YDEGEE. CDR3 nucleotides: TGTGCCAGCAGCTTGCCCGTCTGGGCCGAGTCCTACAATGAGCAGTTCTTC. Its translation is CASSLPVWAESYNEQFF.

The genes are TRBV15 and TRBJ2-7; D is perhaps TRBD1 (6 bases). This CDR3 is 15 amino acids long. Trimming pared 0 bases from V and 2 bases from J, leaving 11 bases between. From germline, CDR1 is LNHNV and CDR2 YYDKDF (reference sequence). As DNA, the CDR3 is TGTGCCACCAGCAGAGAACAGGGAGAAACCTACGAGCAGTACTTC. Amino acid sequence: CATSREQGETYEQYF. Full variable domain (rest looked up from reference TRBV15 and TRBJ2-7): DAMVIQNPRYQVTQFGKPVTLSCSQTLNHNVMYWYQQKSSQAPKLLFHYYDKDFNNEADTPDNFQSRRPNTSFCFLDIRSPGLGDTAMYLCATSREQGETYEQYFGPGTRLTVT.

Only a few counts were recorded for this clonotype. The rearrangement links TRBV20-1 to TRBJ2-7; 10 bases align to TRBD2. The length of the CDR3 is 15 residues. With V trimmed by 1 base and J by 11 bases, 14 bases remained unmatched. Germline V CDR1 and CDR2: DFQATT, SNEGSKA (reference sequence). The CDR3 sequence: CSARGTSGWALREYF. CDR3 nucleotide sequence: TGCAGTGCTAGAGGGACTAGCGGATGGGCTTTAAGAGAGTACTTC.

This clonotype came up a few times. This chain joins TRBV7-3 and TRBJ2-1; TRBD2 aligns across 8 bases. Trimming removed 1 base from V and 2 bases from J; junction bases left unmatched: 4. CDR3 length: 16 amino acids. The germline V gene encodes CDR1 SGHTA and CDR2 FQGTGA. The CDR3 region is CASSLSPAGAYNEQFF. CDR3 coding DNA: TGTGCCAGCAGCTTAAGTCCAGCGGGGGCCTACAATGAGCAGTTCTTC.

The chain has TRBV29-1 and TRBJ2-3; 9 bases are a match to TRBD2. Germline assignment: CDR1 SQVTM and CDR2 ANQGSEA. The V and J ends lost 6 bases and 4 bases, in that order; junction bases with no gene match: 8. This CDR3 comprises 14 residues. CDR3 sequence: CSVEGREGADTQYF. The CDR3 bases are TGCAGCGTCGAGGGGCGGGAGGGCGCAGATACGCAGTATTTT.

This clonotype was seen more than once but under ten times. V and J are TRBV9 and TRBJ2-1; 7 nucleotides match TRBD2. CDR1 and CDR2 (germline): SGDLS, YYNGEE. This CDR3 has 15 amino acids. V trimming: 6 bases; J trimming: 6 bases; junction bases outside the gene matches: 12. Here the CDR3 DNA reads TGTGCCAGCACCCCCGGCGGGGGATGGGGCAATGAGCAGTTCTTC. Amino acid sequence: CASTPGGGWGNEQFF.

This clonotype was detected many times. J is TRBJ2-5 and V is TRBV29-1, with D maybe TRBD2 (6 bases). From germline, CDR1 is SQVTM and CDR2 ANQGSEA. V lost 3 bases and J 9 bases, leaving 8 bases between the germline ends. This CDR3 comprises 10 residues. The CDR3 protein is CSVETGAQYF. The CDR3, as DNA: TGCAGCGTTGAGACGGGGGCCCAGTACTTC.

The chain links TRBV27 to TRBJ2-6; D not resolved. Germline CDR1 and CDR2: MNHEY and SMNVEV (reference sequence). Trimming left V 2 bases short and J 2 bases short, with 13 bases between. This CDR3 comprises 17 residues. CDR3 nucleotides: TGTGCCAGCAGTTTAACCCCCCTTCGGCCTGGGGCCAACGTCCTGACTTTC. Protein: CASSLTPLRPGANVLTF.

This chain joins TRBV6-1 and TRBJ2-3, with D hard to call. Germline V lookup: CDR1 MNHNS, CDR2 SASEGT. The V and J ends lost 6 bases and 4 bases respectively, with 5 bases between them. The CDR3 runs to 11 residues. CDR3 nucleotides: TGTGCCAGCAGAGGGTCAGATACGCAGTATTTT. The encoded protein is CASRGSDTQYF.

The chain recombines TRBV6-1 with TRBJ1-4, with 8 nucleotides matching TRBD1. Germline V lookup: CDR1 MNHNS, CDR2 SASEGT. There are 14 residues in the CDR3. V shed 4 bases, J shed 3 bases, and the junction held 1 base outside the gene matches. Written as DNA, the CDR3 is TGTGCCAGCAGTGCGGGACAGGCTAATGAAAAACTGTTTTTT. This codes for CASSAGQANEKLFF.

This chain links TRBV29-1 with TRBJ1-5; D is unclear. Germline CDR1 and CDR2: SQVTM and ANQGSEA. The CDR3 length is 13 residues. The V gene lost 5 bases and the J gene lost 4 bases, with 12 bases spanning the gap. The CDR3 nucleotides read TGCAGCGTTTTGGTAGTCTCGAATCAGCCCCAGCATTTT. Translating gives CSVLVVSNQPQHF. The full variable domain, with the rest looked up from reference TRBV29-1 and TRBJ1-5, is SAVISQKPSRDICQRGTSLTIQCQVDSQVTMMFWYRQQPGQSLTLIATANQGSEATYESGFVIDKFPISRPNLTFSTLTVSNMSPEDSSIYLCSVLVVSNQPQHFGDGTRLSIL.

A few counts support this clonotype. The V and J genes are TRBV6-1 and TRBJ2-1; unclear D gene. The CDR3 sequence is 15 residues long. Trimming left V 2 bases short and J 1 base short, with 9 bases between. The V gene's germline CDR1 is MNHNS and CDR2 SASEGT. CDR3 region: CASSESPVSYNEQFF. The CDR3 nucleotides are TGTGCCAGCAGTGAATCTCCGGTTTCCTACAATGAGCAGTTCTTC.

The chain combines TRBV7-9 with TRBJ2-7, with 8 bases aligning to TRBD1. The germline CDR1 and CDR2 sequences are SEHNR and FQNEAQ (reference sequence). There are 16 residues in the CDR3. J lost 5 bases, V lost 5 bases, and 14 bases had no gene match. The CDR3 coding sequence is TGTGCCAGCAGCATAGAGGCACAGGGGGAGTTAAACGAGCAGTACTTC. It encodes CASSIEAQGELNEQYF.

The chain carries TRBV20-1 and TRBJ2-1; TRBD2 matches 7 bases. Per germline, CDR1 DFQATT and CDR2 SNEGSKA (reference sequence). Germline trimming cut 6 bases from V and 5 bases from J; bases unmatched to any gene: 4. There are 12 residues in the CDR3. Here the CDR3 DNA reads TGCAGTGCGCGTCTAGCGGACAATGAGCAGTTCTTC. It encodes CSARLADNEQFF.

This clonotype showed up just a few times. The V gene is TRBV12-3 or TRBV12-4, the J gene TRBJ1-1; D is unresolved. The V end was cut by 9 bases, the J end by 5 bases, with 19 bases between. This CDR3 is 14 amino acids long. The CDR3 spells CASRNRDLRTEAFF. The CDR3 nucleotides are TGTGCCAGTCGCAATAGGGATTTAAGAACTGAAGCTTTCTTT.

This clonotype appeared many times. The V gene is TRBV6-4, the J gene TRBJ2-1, with D possibly called TRBD1 or TRBD2 (5 bases each). CDR1 and CDR2 from the germline V gene are MRHNA and SNTAGT. This CDR3 region has 14 residues. Trimming removed 4 bases from V and 6 bases from J, with 13 bases in between. CDR3 residues: CASSVGGTRNEQFF. CDR3 in DNA: TGTGCCAGCAGTGTGGGTGGGACGCGCAATGAGCAGTTCTTC.

The CDR3 DNA reads TGTGCCAGCAGTTTAAGTTACGGTAGCAATCAGCCCCAGCATTTT. Its protein product is CASSLSYGSNQPQHF. This chain connects TRBV27 to TRBJ1-5; D gene unclear. Per germline, CDR1 MNHEY and CDR2 SMNVEV (reference sequence). The CDR3 covers 15 residues. Trimming removed 2 bases at V and 0 bases at J, with 8 bases between.

The rearrangement uses TRBV10-3 and TRBJ2-3; the match to TRBD2 covers 8 bases. With 10 bases clipped from V and 5 bases from J, the junction kept 8 bases outside the gene matches. CDR3 length equals 13 residues. CDR1 and CDR2 from the germline V gene are ENHRY and SYGVKD. DNA for the CDR3: TGTGCCAGCATAGCGGGGAGAGGAGATACGCAGTATTTT. Encoded protein: CASIAGRGDTQYF.

The V and J genes are TRBV28 and TRBJ1-2, with TRBD1 matching over 7 bases. In germline, CDR1 is MDHEN, CDR2 SYDVKM. There are 14 residues in the CDR3. V trimming: 7 bases; J trimming: 3 bases; junction bases outside the gene matches: 8. CDR3 sequence reads: CASKKRGTDYGYTF. Written as DNA, the CDR3 is TGTGCCAGCAAAAAGAGGGGGACAGACTATGGCTACACCTTC.